This T cell receptor (beta chain) was identified during a study of post-analysis software for immune sequencing data. Study details: Relapsing-remitting, secondary progressive and progressive-relapsing courses of multiple sclerosis were included.

Overall study results and limits: Multiple sclerosis was associated with a significant reduction in normalized Chao1 diversity relative to controls. Patients carried roughly 5 TRBV segments more frequently than controls did, and TRBV5-6, TRBV5-1 and TRBV20-1 were among them.

Trimming left V 3 bases short and J 6 bases short, with 18 bases between. CDR1 is SQVTM and CDR2 is ANQGSEA in the germline V gene. The CDR3 runs 15 residues. The TCR beta cDNA libraries contained unique molecular identifiers. From approximately 0.95 to 9.8 million T cells, 400,000 to 550,000 cDNA molecules were obtained. TCRdb reanalysed the PCR reads using MiXCR and keeps one entry per CDR3 protein. In the table there are roughly 670,000 distinct CDR3 sequences, roughly three fifths of which are singletons. For this clonotype: Its cognate antigen is unknown.

Sequencing was carried out using blood. The chain uses TRBV29-1 and TRBJ2-1, with a possible D match to TRBD1 (6 bases). The source of this sequence is a girl aged 2-10 years with multiple sclerosis. The CDR3 DNA sequence: TGCAGCGTTGATGGGGGCTCGGCCCTCCTCAATGAGCAGTTCTTC. Translated, it gives CSVDGGSALLNEQFF.